This TCR beta chain was obtained from a study of cytomegalovirus exposure and HLA in healthy donors. The study, taken as a whole, reports: Upon later analysis, TCR association rates were observed to vary by HLA locus, being highest for DRB1 and lowest for HLA-C.

This clone turned up a few times. The antigen is unknown. The PCR employed 60 Vbeta primers together with 13 Jbeta primers. TCRdb's copy holds only in-frame clones and misses some; the assay was immunoSEQ multiplex PCR. Counted here are 150,000 to 200,000 clones, roughly 85% occurring once; the ten biggest clones make up roughly 5.8%. Germline-derived CDR1 and CDR2 are MNHEY and SVGAGI. The CDR3 sequence is 14 residues long. V lost 2 bases to trimming and J lost 6 bases; unmatched junction nucleotides: 3. This TCR was sampled from a man aged 40-49 years in good health and CMV-seropositive. The sequenced sample was PBMCs. The chain links TRBV6-5 to TRBJ2-7, with 11 bases lining up with TRBD1. The CDR3 bases are TGTGCCAGCAGTTACGGTGGGACAGGGGGCGAGCAGTACTTC. The encoded protein is CASSYGGTGGEQYF.